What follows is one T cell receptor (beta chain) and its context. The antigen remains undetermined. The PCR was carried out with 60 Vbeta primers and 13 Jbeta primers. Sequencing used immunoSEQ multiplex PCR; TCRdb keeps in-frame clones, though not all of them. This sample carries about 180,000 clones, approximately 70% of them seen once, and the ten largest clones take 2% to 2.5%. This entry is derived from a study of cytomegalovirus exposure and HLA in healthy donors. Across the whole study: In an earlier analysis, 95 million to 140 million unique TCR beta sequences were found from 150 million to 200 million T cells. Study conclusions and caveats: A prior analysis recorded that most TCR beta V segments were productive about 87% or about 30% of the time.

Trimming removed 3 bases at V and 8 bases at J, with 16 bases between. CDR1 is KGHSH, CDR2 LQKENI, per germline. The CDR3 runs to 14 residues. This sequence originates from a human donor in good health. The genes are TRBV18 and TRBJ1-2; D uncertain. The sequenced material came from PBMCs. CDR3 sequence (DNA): TGTGCCAGCTCACCCCAGAGGGCTTCCCTCGGCTACACCTTC. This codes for CASSPQRASLGYTF.